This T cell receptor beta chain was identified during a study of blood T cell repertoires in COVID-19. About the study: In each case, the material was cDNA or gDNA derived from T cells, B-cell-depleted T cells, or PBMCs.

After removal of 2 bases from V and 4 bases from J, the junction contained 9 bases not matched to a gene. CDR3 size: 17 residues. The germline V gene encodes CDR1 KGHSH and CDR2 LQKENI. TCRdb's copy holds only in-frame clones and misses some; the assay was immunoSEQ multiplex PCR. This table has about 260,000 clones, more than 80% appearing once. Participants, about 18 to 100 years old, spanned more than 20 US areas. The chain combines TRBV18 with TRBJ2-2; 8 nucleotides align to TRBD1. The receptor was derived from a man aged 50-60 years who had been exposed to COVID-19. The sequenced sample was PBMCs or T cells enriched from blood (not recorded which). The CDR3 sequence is CASSPGTGPLATGELFF. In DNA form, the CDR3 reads TGTGCCAGCTCACCAGGGACAGGCCCTTTGGCCACCGGGGAGCTGTTTTTT.